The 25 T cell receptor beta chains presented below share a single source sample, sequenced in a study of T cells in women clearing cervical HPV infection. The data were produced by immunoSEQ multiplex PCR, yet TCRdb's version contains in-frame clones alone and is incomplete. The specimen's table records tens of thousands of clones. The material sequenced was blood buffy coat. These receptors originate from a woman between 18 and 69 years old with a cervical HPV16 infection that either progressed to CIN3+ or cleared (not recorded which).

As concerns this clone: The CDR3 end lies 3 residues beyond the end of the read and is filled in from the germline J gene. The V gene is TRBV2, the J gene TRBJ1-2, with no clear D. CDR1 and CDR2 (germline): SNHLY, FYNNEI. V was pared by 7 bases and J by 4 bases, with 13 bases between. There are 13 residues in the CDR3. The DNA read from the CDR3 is TGTGCCAGCATAAACAGCCCCCGCTATGGC. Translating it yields CASINSPRYG. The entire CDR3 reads CASINSPRYGYTF. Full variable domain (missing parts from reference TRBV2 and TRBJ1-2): EPEVTQTPSHQVTQMGQEVILRCVPISNHLYFYWYRQILGQKVEFLVSFYNNEISEKSEIFDDQFSVERPDGSNFTLKIRSTKLEDSAMYFCASINSPRYGYTFGSGTRLTVV.

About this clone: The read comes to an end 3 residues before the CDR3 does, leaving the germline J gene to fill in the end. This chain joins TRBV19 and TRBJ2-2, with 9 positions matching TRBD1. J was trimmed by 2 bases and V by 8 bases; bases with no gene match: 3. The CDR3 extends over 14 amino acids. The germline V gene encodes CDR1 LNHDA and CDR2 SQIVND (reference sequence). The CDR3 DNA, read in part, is TGTGCCAGTTCGGGACAGGGAAACACCGGGGAG. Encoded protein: CASSGQGNTGE. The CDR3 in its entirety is CASSGQGNTGELFF.

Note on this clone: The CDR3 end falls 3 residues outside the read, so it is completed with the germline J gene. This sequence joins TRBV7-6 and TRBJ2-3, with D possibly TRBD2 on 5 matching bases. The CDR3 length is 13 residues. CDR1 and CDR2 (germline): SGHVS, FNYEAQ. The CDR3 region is CASSLTIQETQYF. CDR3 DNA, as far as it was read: TGTGCCAGCAGCTTGACTATTCAAGAGACG.

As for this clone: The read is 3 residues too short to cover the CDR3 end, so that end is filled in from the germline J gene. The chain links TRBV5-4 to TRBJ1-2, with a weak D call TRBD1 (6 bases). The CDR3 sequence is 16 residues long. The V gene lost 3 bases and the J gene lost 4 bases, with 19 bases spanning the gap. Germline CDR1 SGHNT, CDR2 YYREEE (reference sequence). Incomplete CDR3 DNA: TGTGCCAGCAGCTCATGGGTTGGGGGCGGCCTCTATGGC. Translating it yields CASSSWVGGGLYG. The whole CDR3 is CASSSWVGGGLYGYTF.

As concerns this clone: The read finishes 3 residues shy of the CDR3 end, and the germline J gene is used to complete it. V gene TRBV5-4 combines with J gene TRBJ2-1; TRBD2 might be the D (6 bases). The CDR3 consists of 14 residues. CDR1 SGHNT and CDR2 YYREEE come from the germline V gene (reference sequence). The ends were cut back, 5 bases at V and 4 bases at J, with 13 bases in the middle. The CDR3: CASRAGTGYNEQFF. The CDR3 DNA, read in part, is TGTGCCAGCAGGGCCGGGACTGGTTACAATGAG.

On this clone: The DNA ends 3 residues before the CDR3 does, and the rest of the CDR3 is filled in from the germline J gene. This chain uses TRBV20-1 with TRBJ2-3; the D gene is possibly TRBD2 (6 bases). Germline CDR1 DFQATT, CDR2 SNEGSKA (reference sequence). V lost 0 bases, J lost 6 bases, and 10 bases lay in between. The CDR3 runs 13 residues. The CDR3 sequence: CSARDPGRDTQYF. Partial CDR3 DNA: TGCAGTGCTAGAGATCCAGGGAGGGATACG.

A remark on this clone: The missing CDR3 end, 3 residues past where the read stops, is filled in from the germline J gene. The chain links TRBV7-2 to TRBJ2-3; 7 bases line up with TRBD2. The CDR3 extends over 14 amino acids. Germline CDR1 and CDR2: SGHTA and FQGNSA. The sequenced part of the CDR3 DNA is TGTGCCAGCAACGGTCGAGCGGGATTGGAGACG. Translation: CASNGRAGLET. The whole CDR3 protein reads CASNGRAGLETQYF.

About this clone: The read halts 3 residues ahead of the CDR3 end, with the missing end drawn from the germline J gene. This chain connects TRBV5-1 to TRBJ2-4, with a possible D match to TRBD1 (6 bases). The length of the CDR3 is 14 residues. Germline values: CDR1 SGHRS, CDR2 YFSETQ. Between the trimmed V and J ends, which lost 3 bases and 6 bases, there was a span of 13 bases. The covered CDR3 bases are TGCGCCAGCAGCTACGGGACACTCGGAAACATT. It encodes CASSYGTLGNI. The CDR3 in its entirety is CASSYGTLGNIQYF.

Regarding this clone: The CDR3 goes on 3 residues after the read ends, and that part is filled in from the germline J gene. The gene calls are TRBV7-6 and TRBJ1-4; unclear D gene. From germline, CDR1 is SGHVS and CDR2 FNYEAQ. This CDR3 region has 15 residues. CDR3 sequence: CASSYDPRIANVLFF. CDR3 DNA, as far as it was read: TGTGCCAGCAGCTACGACCCTCGGATAGCCAACGTA.

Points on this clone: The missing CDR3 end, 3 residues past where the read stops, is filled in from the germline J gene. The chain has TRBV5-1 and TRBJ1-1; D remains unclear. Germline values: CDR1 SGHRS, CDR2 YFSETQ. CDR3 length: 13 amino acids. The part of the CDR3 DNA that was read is TGCGCCAGCAGCTTTACGGTAACGGGGGAA. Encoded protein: CASSFTVTGE. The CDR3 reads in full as CASSFTVTGEAFF.

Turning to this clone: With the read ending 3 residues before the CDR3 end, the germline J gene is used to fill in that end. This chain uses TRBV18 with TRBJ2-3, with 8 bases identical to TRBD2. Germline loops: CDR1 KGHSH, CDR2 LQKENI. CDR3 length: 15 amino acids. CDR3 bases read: TGTGCCAGCTCACCACCGGCAGCGGGAGAAGGGTCG. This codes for CASSPPAAGEGS. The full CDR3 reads CASSPPAAGEGSQYF.

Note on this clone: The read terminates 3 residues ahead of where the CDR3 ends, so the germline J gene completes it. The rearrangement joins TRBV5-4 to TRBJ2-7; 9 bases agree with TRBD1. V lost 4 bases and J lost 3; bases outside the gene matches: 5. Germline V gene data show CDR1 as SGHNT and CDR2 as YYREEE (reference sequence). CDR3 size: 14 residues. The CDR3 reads CASSAATGGYEQYF. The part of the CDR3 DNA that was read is TGTGCCAGCAGCGCCGCGACAGGGGGCTACGAG.

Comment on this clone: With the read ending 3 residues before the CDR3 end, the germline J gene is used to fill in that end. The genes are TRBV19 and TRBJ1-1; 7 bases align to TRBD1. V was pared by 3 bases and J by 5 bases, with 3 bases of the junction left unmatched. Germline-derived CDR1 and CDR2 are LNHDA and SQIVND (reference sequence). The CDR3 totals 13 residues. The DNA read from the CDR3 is TGTGCCAGTAGTATTGACAGGGTTACTGAA. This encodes CASSIDRVTE. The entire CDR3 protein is CASSIDRVTEAFF.

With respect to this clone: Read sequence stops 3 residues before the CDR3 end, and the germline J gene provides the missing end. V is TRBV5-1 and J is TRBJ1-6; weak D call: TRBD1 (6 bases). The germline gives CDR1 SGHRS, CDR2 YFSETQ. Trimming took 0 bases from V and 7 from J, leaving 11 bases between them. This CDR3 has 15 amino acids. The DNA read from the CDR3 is TGCGCCAGCAGCTTGGTCTCAGGGACAAATTCACCC. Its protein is CASSLVSGTNSP. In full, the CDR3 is CASSLVSGTNSPLHF. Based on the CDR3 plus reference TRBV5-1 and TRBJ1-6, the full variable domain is KAGVTQTPRYLIKTRGQQVTLSCSPISGHRSVSWYQQTPGQGLQFLFEYFSETQRNKGNFPGRFSGRQFSNSRSEMNVSTLELGDSALYLCASSLVSGTNSPLHFGNGTRLTVT.

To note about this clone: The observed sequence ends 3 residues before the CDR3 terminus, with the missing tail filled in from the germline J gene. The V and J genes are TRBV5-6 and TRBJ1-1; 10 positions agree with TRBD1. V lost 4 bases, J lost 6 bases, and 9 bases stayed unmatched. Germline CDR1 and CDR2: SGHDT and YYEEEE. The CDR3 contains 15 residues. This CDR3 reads CASSVGQGGYAEAFF. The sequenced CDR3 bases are TGTGCCAGCAGCGTAGGACAGGGGGGATATGCTGAA.

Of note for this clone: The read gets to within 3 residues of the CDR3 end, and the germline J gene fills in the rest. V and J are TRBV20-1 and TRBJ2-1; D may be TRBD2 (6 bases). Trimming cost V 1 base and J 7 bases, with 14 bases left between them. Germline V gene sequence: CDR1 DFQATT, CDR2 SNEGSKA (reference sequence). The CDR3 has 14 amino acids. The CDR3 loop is CSARVGEARNEQFF. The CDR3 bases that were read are TGCAGTGCTAGAGTAGGGGAGGCGCGAAATGAG.

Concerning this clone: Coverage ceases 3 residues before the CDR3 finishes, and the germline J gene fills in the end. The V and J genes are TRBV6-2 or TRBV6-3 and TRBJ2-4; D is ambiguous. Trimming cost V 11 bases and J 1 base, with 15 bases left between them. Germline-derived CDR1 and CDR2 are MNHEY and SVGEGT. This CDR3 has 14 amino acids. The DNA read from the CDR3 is TGTGCCTGCGCAGAGGTCGGGGCCAAAAACATT. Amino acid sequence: CACAEVGAKNI. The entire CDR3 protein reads CACAEVGAKNIQYF.

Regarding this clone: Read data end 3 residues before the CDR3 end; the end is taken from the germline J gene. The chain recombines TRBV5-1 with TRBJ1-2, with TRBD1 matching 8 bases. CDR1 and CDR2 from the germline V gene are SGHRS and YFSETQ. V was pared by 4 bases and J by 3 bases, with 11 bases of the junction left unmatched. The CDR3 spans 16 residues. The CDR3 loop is CASSKDQGARDYGYTF. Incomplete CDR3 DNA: TGCGCCAGCAGCAAGGATCAGGGGGCGCGGGACTATGGC.

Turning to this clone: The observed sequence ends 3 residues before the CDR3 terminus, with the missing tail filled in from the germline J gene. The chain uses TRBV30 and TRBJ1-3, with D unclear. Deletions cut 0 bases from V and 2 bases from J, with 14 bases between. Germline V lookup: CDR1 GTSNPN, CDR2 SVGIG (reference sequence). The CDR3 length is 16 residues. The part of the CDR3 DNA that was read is TGTGCCTGGAGTGTACGGGCGGGCTTTGCTGGAAACACC. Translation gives CAWSVRAGFAGNT. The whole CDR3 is CAWSVRAGFAGNTIYF.

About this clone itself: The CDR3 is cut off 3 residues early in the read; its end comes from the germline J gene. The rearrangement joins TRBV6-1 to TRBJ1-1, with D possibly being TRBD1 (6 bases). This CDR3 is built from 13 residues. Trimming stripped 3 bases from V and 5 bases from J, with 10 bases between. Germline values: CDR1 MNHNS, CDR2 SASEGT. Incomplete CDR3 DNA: TGTGCCAGCAGTGATAGGACAGTTACTGAA. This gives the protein CASSDRTVTE. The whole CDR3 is CASSDRTVTEAFF.

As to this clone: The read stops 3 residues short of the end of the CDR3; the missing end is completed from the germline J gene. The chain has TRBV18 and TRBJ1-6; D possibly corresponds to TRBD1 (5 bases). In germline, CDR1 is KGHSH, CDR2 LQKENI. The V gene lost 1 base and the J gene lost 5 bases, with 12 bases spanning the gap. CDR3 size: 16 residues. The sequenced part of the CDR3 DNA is TGTGCCAGCTCACCACGTGCACAGGCCCATAATTCACCC. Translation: CASSPRAQAHNSP. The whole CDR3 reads CASSPRAQAHNSPLHF. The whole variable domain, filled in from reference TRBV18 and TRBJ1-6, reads NAGVMQNPRHLVRRRGQEARLRCSPMKGHSHVYWYRQLPEEGLKFMVYLQKENIIDESGMPKERFSAEFPKEGPSILRIQQVVRGDSAAYFCASSPRAQAHNSPLHFGNGTRLTVT.

CDR3 protein: CASSIRTSGTDTYTF. CDR3 DNA (partial): TGTGCCAGCTCAATAAGGACTAGCGGCACAGATACC. The chain employs TRBV18 and TRBJ1-2; no reliable D call. Read coverage stops 3 residues before the CDR3 terminus; the germline J gene supplies the remainder. Germline CDR1 is KGHSH and CDR2 is LQKENI. The CDR3 is 15 residues long.

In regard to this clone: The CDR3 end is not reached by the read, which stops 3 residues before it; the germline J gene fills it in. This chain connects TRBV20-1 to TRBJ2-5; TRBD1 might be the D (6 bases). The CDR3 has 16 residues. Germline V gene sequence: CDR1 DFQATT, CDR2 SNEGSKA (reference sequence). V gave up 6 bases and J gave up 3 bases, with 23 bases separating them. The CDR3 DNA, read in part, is TGCAGTGCCCCAGGGGCCCTTAGCCCTCAAAAAGAGACC. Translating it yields CSAPGALSPQKET. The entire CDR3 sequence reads CSAPGALSPQKETQYF.

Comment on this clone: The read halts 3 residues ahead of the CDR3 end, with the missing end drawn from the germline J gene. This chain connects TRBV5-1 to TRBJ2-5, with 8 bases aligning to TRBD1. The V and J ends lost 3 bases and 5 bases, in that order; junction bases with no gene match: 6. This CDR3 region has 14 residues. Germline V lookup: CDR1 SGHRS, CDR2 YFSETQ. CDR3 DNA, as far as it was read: TGCGCCAGCAGCTGGCAGGGGGCGGGGGAGACC. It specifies CASSWQGAGET. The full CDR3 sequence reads CASSWQGAGETQYF.

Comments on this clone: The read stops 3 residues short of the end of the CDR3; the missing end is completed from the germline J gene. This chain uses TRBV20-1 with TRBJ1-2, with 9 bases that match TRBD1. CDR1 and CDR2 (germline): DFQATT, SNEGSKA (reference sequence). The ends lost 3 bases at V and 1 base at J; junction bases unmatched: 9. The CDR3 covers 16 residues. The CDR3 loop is CSASGDRESNNYGYTF. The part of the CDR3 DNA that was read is TGCAGTGCTAGTGGGGACAGGGAAAGCAATAACTATGGC.